This T cell receptor (beta chain) was sequenced in a study of spatial heterogeneity in lung cancer. TCRdb ran MiXCR on the 5' RACE reads and lists one entry per CDR3 protein. The table lists under 2,500 distinct CDR3 sequences, less than 20% of them singletons, with roughly three fifths in the top ten. V was pared by 5 bases and J by 3 bases, with 16 bases between. The CDR3 sequence is 15 residues long. Per germline, CDR1 DFQATT and CDR2 SNEGSKA (reference sequence). This clonotype came up a few times. As to time point: sample taken at primary tumor resection. No cell sorting; template was whole RNA from tumor, lung tissue or PBMC.

V and J are TRBV20-1 and TRBJ1-4; D uncertain. Sequenced here: PBMCs, sampled at surgery. This sequence originates from a male donor with early-stage non-small cell lung cancer. Written as DNA, the CDR3 is TGCAGTGCTGGCAGTGTAGGACCGCCTAATGAAAAACTGTTTTTT. Encoded protein: CSAGSVGPPNEKLFF.